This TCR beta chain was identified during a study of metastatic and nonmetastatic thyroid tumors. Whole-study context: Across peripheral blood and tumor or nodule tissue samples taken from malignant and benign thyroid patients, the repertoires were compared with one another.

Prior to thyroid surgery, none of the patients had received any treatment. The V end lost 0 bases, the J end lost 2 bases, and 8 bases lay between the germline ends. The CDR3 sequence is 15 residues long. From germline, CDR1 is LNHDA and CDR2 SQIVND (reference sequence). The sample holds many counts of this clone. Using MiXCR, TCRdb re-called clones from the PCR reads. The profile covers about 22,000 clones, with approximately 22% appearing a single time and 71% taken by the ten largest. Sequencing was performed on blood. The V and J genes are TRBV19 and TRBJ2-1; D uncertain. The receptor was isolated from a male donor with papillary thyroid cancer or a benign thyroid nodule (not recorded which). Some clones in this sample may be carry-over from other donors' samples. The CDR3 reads CASSIEGLTYNEQFF. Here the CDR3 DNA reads TGTGCCAGTAGTATAGAGGGGTTGACCTACAATGAGCAGTTCTTC.